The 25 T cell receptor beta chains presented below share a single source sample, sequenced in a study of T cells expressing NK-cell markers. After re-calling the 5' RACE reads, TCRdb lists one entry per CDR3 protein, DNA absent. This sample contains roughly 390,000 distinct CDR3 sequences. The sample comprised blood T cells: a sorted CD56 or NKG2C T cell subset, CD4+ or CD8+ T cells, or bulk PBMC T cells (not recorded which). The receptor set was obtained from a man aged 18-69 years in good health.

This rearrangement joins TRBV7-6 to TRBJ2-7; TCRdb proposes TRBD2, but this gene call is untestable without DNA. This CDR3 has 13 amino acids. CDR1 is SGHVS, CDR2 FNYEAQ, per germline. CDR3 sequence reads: CASSLSQDGHQYF.

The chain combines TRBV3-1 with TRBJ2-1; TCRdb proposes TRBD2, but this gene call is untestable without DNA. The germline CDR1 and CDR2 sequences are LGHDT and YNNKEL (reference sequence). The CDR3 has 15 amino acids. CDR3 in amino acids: CASSPSGGLGNEQFF.

The CDR3 sequence: CASSSGGGGKNIQYF. This chain joins TRBV28 and TRBJ2-4; TCRdb selects TRBD1, and the lack of DNA leaves this call unchecked. This CDR3 is 15 amino acids long. The V gene's germline CDR1 is MDHEN and CDR2 SYDVKM.

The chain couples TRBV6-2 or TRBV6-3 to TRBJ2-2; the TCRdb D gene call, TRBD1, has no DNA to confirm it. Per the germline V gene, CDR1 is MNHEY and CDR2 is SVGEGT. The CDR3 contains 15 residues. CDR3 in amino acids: CASSADRGGTGELFF.

The CDR3 loop reads CATSLGGAYPGQGGSQETQYF. The genes are TRBV5-6 and TRBJ2-5; TCRdb's D call of TRBD1 is untestable without DNA. The CDR3 spans 21 residues. Germline CDR1 reads SGHDT; CDR2 reads YYEEEE.

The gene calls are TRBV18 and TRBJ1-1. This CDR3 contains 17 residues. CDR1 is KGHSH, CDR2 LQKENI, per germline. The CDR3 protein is CASSPPADSGKDLEAFF.

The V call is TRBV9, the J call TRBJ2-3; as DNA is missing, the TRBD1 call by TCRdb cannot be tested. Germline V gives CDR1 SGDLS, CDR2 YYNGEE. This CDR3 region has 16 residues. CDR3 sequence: CASSVSSVGNTDTQYF.

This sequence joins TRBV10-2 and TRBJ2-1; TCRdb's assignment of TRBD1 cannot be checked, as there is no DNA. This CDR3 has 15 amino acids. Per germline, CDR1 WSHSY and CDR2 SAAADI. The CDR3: CAISRVGGALDEQFF.

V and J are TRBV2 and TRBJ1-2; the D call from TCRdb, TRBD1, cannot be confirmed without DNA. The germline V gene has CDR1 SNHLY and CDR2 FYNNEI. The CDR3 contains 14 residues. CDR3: CASSPPGSMRGYTF.

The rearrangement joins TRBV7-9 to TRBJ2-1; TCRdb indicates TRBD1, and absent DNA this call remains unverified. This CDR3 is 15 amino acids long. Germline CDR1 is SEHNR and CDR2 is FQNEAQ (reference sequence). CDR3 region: CASSLGQGDWDEQFF.

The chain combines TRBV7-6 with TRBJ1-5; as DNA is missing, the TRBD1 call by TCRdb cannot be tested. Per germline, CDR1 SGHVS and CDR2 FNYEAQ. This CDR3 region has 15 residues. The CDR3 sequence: CASSAGWGPNQPQHF.

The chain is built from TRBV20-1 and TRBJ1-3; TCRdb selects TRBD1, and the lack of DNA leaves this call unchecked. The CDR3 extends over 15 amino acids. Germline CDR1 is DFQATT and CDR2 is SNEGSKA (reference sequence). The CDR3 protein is CSAEDGQLSGNTIYF.

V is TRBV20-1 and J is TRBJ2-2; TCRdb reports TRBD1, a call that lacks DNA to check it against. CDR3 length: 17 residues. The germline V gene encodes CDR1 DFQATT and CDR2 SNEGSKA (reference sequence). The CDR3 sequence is CSAPNGLGANFPGELFF.

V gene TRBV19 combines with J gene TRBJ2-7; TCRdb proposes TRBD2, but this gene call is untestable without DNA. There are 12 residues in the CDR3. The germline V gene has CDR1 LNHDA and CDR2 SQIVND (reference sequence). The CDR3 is CASLLRGLEQYF.

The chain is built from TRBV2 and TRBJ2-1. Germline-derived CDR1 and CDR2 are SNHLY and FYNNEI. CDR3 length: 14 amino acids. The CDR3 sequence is CASNEHRTKNEQFF.

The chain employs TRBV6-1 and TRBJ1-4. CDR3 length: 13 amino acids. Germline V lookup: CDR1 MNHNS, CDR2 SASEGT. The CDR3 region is CASRGYVGEKLFF.

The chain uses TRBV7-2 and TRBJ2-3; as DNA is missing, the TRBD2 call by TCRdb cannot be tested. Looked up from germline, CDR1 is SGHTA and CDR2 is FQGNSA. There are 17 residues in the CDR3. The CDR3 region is CASSPSPGLVKKDTQYF.

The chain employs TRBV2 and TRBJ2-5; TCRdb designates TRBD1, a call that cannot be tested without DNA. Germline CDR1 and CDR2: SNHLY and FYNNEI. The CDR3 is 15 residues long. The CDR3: CASSGTSGRQETQYF.

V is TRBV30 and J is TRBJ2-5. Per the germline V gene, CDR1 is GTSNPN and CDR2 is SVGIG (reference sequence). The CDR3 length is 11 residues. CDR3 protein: CAWSYDETQYF.

This chain's CDR3 is CASSSRDRAYEKLFF. The chain couples TRBV7-9 to TRBJ1-4; TCRdb reports TRBD1, a call that lacks DNA to check it against. The germline V gene has CDR1 SEHNR and CDR2 FQNEAQ (reference sequence). The CDR3 sequence is 15 residues long.

The CDR3 loop reads CASSTGGSALYTEAFF. This chain uses TRBV6-1 with TRBJ1-1; the D gene TCRdb calls, TRBD1, cannot be checked with no DNA. Per the germline V gene, CDR1 is MNHNS and CDR2 is SASEGT. The CDR3 loop spans 16 amino acids.

CDR3 loop: CASSEARRGKLSNTGELFF. The rearrangement joins TRBV2 to TRBJ2-2; the D call of TRBD1 rests on TCRdb alone, since no DNA is present to check it. Germline CDR1 and CDR2: SNHLY and FYNNEI. This CDR3 is built from 19 residues.

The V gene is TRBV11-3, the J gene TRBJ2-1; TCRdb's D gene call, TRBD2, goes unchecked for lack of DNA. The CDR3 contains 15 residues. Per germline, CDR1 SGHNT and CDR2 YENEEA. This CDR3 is CASSSSGAASNEQFF.

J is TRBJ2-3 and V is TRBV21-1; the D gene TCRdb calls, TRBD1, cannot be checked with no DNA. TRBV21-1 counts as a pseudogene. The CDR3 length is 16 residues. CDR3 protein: CASSDPGQGWTDTQYF.

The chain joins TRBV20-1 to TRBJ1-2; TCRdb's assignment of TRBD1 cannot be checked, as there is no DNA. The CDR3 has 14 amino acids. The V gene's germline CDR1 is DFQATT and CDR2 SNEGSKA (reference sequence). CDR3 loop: CSGTGTGNFYGYTF.